This record looks at one TCR beta chain sequence and its context. This clonotype has a handful of counts. Its antigen has not been determined. Per-base qualities were not stored, and no clone one base away is much larger. TCR cDNA was made using 5'RACE template switching, a step that added a universal primer site and unique molecular identifiers. Priming of cDNA synthesis was performed from both the TCR alpha and TCR beta constant segments. Two PCR steps were used to amplify libraries, with sample barcodes and sequencing adapters being added in the second step. Sequencing of the libraries was done on either Illumina HiSeq 2500 (2x100 bp) or NovaSeq (2x150 bp). As for the authors' bioinformatics: Demultiplexing of reads and collapsing into UMI consensus sequences were performed with MIGEC, and V(D)J alignment was carried out with MiXCR. Vaccine-responding clonotypes were identified with edgeR using replicate PBMC samples, with FDR below 0.01 and a log2 fold change above 5 up to day 15 being required. Each bulk clonotype was labeled CD4 or CD8 based on which sequenced repertoire, CD4 or CD8, contained the clonotype at higher abundance. The raw public data were reprocessed by TCRdb itself: fastp quality trimming at Q25, MiXCR clonotype calling, in-frame beta chains only. Rows merge per CDR3 protein into single entries with the most common DNA and genes. TCRdb, not the authors, supplied the V and J calls. Present in this sample are a few hundred thousand distinct CDR3 sequences, roughly 7.2% of which were seen just once. Of the sample, roughly 0.9% falls within the top ten clones.

These data come from a study of T cells after yellow fever vaccination (dated by TCRdb to the late 2010s). About the study as a whole: Libraries from fractions with low cell numbers were prepared with the SMART-Seq v4 Ultra Low Input RNA kit. To track T-cell clones before and after primary and booster YFV17D yellow fever vaccination, bulk TCR alpha and beta repertoires were sequenced longitudinally. Two healthy male donors made up the cohort, one aged 18 to 29 years and the other aged 30 to 39 years. Blood samples were taken at several timepoints before and after primary and secondary immunization, and bulk PBMC replicates and cell subsets were isolated.

Overall results and qualifications from the work: A small share of clonotypes was detected in both CD4 and CD8 compartments, with the overlap likely arising from convergent recombination. After the booster, most of the clones that had expanded following primary vaccination were detected again (almost 98% of CD4 and around 90% of CD8), which suggests that memory was broadly maintained. The secondary T-cell response was weaker than the primary response but faster, peaking on day 5 instead of day 15. Computational filtering was needed because FACS-sorted repertoires could contain abundant contaminating clonotypes from the bulk population. Because only a couple of donors were included in the study, the extent to which the findings can be generalized is limited.

The junction shows trimming of 6 bases on V and 8 bases on J, plus 13 bases between the germline ends. CDR1 and CDR2 (SNHLY, FYNNEI) derive from the germline V gene. From cysteine to phenylalanine, the CDR3 is 12 amino acids long. Of all the DNA, just the CDR3 is kept, 36 bases in frame from base 1. According to the study, the label for this sample's treatment or condition signals: live attenuated yellow fever vaccine strain. PBMCs were isolated from peripheral blood using a standard Ficoll-Paque protocol. CD4 and CD8 T-cell fractions were isolated with Dynabeads CD4 and CD8 positive selection kits. TriZol was used to extract RNA from bulk PBMCs, CD4 and CD8 fractions, and dextramer-positive and dextramer-negative fractions.

The receptor was isolated from a man between 25 and 39 years old who received the YFV17D yellow fever vaccine. The specimen comprised CD4+ T cells sorted from PBMCs, sampled 15 days after the yellow fever booster vaccination. This chain is built from TRBV2 and TRBJ1-2; the D gene is unclear. The CDR3 protein sequence reads: CASRQSTIGYTF. The DNA reads TGTGCCAGCAGGCAGTCCACTATCGGCTACACCTTC.